The T cell receptor beta chain described here comes from a study of cytomegalovirus exposure and HLA in healthy donors. In the PCR, 60 Vbeta and 13 Jbeta primers were used. The data were produced by immunoSEQ multiplex PCR, yet TCRdb's version contains in-frame clones alone and is incomplete. Here the sample spans 89,000 or so clones, less than 85% being singletons. The CDR3 is 11 residues long. Trimming left V 6 bases short and J 8 bases short, with 13 bases between. Germline V gives CDR1 DFQATT, CDR2 SNEGSKA (reference sequence). The donors were healthy bone marrow donors. The TCR sequence derives from a man aged 55 to 69 in good health and CMV-seronegative. V gene TRBV20-1 combines with J gene TRBJ1-2; maybe TRBD1 (5 bases). Input material: PBMCs. CDR3 DNA sequence: TGCAGTGCGGCAGGGTATAGGGGCTACACCTTC. Its protein product is CSAAGYRGYTF.